The clone carrying this T cell receptor beta chain was seen only a few times. Its cognate antigen is unknown. At one boundary the junction diverges from the germline segment, which might be a read error. Constant-region reverse primers amplified full-length variable regions, followed by semi-nested Nested Universal Primer A PCR. TCRdb redid the calling of the 5' RACE reads with MiXCR, one entry per CDR3 protein. The table includes under 35,000 distinct CDR3 sequences, approximately 24% detected once. This CDR3 has 16 amino acids. Germline CDR1 and CDR2: MNHEY and SMNVEV (reference sequence). Whole-study results and caveats: The TCR gene usage of tumor memory CD4+ T cells clustered together with blood and lymph node memory CD4+ cells and with lymph node naive CD4+ cells.

Purified naive CD4+ T cells were depleted of CD25+ Tregs. Sample: naive CD4+ T cells sorted from a lymph node. Stated subset: naive CD4+ T cells, CD4+CD45RA+CD25-. The V call is TRBV27, the J call TRBJ2-1; 7 bases line up with TRBD1. This sequence was found in a female donor with breast cancer. In DNA form, the CDR3 reads TGTGCCAGCAGTACCACAGGGGTCCTCTCCTACAATGAGCGGTTCTTC. Its protein is CASSTTGVLSYNERFF.